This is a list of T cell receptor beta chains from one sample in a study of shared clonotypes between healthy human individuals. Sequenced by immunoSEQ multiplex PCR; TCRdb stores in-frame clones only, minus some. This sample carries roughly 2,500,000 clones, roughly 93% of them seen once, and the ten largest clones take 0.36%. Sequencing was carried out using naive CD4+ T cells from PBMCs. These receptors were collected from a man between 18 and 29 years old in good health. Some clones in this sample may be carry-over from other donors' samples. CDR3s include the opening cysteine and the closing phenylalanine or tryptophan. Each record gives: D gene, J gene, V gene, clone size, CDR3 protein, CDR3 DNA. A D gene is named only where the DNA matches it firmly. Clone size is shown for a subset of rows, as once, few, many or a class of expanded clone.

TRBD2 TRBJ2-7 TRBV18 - CASSPPGLGLAGLLGYF TGTGCCAGCTCACCCCCCGGATTGGGACTAGCGGGATTGTTGGGGTACTTC
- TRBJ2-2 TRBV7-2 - CASRRRGTHGELFF TGTGCCAGCAGACGGAGGGGTACCCACGGGGAGCTGTTTTTT
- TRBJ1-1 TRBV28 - CASSPENTEAFF TGTGCCAGCAGTCCAGAGAACACTGAAGCTTTCTTT
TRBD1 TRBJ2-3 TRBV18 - CASSPPPGQGADTQYF TGTGCCAGCTCACCACCCCCCGGACAGGGGGCAGATACGCAGTATTTT
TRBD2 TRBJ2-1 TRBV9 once CASSTRAGSSYNEQFF TGTGCCAGCAGCACCCGAGCGGGGAGCTCCTACAATGAGCAGTTCTTC
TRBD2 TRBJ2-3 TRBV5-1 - CASSLESSGKGDTQYF TGCGCCAGCAGCTTGGAGTCCAGCGGGAAGGGGGATACGCAGTATTTT
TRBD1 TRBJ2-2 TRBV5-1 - CASSKQGAGGTGELFF TGCGCCAGCAGCAAACAGGGGGCCGGAGGCACCGGGGAGCTGTTTTTT
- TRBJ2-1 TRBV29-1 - CSVEGGPGSYNEQFF TGCAGCGTTGAAGGCGGCCCTGGCTCCTACAATGAGCAGTTCTTC
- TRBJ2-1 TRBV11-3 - CASSSPPSDNEQFF TGTGCCAGCAGCTCGCCCCCCAGCGACAATGAGCAGTTCTTC
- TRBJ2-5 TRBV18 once CASSSQETQYF TGTGCCAGCTCCTCTCAAGAGACCCAGTACTTC
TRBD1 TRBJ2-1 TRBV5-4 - CASSLGQGAYNEQFF TGTGCCAGCAGCCTCGGACAGGGGGCGTACAATGAGCAGTTCTTC
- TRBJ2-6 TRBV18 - CASSPPFGSGANVLTF TGTGCCAGCTCACCACCGTTTGGCTCTGGGGCCAACGTCCTGACTTTC
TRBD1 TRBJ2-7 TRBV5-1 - CASSLGFRTGQGIIYEQYF TGCGCCAGCAGCTTGGGATTTCGTACAGGACAGGGTATTATCTACGAGCAGTACTTC
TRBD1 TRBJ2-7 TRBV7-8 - CASSLRGISYEQYF TGTGCCAGCAGCCTCAGGGGGATCTCCTACGAGCAGTACTTC
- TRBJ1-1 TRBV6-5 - CASRHFVGDTEAFF TGTGCCAGCAGACACTTTGTAGGGGACACTGAAGCTTTCTTT
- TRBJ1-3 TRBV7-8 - CASSPASVSGNTIYF TGTGCCAGCAGCCCCGCGTCAGTGTCTGGAAACACCATATATTTT
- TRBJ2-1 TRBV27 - CASSVLSSYNEQFF TGTGCCAGCAGTGTACTCAGCTCCTACAATGAGCAGTTCTTC
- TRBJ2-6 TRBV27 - CASSSSSSGANVLTF TGTGCCAGCAGTTCGAGTAGCTCTGGGGCCAACGTCCTGACTTTC
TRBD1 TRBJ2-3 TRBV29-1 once CSVKDRTLTDTQYF TGCAGCGTCAAGGACAGGACACTCACAGATACGCAGTATTTT
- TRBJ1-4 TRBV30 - CAWSVRREKLFF TGTGCCTGGAGTGTACGGCGCGAAAAACTGTTTTTT
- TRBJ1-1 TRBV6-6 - CASGDREAFF TGTGCCAGTGGTGACAGAGAGGCTTTCTTT
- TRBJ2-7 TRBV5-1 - CASSLIAAKYEQYF TGCGCCAGCAGCTTGATAGCGGCCAAATACGAGCAGTACTTC
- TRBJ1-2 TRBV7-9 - CASSPVSGFGFGFARGYTF TGTGCCAGCAGCCCCGTGTCCGGGTTTGGTTTTGGTTTCGCTCGTGGCTACACCTTC
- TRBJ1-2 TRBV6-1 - CASSEALGGRANYGYTF TGTGCCAGCAGTGAAGCGCTCGGAGGGAGGGCTAACTATGGCTACACCTTC
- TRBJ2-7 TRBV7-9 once CASSPPRGMNEQYF TGTGCCAGCAGCCCCCCCCGTGGAATGAACGAGCAGTACTTC
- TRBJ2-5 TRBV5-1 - CASSLNSLWGETQYF TGCGCCAGCAGCTTGAACAGCCTTTGGGGAGAGACCCAGTACTTC
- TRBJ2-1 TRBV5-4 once CASSGGPGTRTYNEQFF TGTGCCAGCAGCGGTGGGCCCGGGACACGGACATACAATGAGCAGTTCTTC
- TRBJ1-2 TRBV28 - CASSLSTRSGGYTF TGTGCCAGCAGTTTATCCACCAGGTCCGGTGGCTACACCTTC
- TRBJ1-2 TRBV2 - CASTTDRIYGYTF TGTGCCAGCACAACGGACAGAATTTATGGCTACACCTTC
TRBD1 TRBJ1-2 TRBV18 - CASSPSGTGGPGGYTF TGTGCCAGCTCACCCTCCGGGACAGGGGGGCCGGGAGGCTACACCTTC